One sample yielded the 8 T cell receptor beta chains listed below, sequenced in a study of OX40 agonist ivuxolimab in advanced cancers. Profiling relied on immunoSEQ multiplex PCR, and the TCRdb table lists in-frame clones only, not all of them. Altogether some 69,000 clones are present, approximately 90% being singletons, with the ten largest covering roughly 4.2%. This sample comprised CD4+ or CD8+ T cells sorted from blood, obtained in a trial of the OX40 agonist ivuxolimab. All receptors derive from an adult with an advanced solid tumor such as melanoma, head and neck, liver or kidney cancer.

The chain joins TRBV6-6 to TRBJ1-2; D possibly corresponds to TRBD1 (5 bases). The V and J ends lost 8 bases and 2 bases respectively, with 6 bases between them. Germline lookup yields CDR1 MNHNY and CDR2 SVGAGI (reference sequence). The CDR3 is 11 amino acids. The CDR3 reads CASGDNYGYTF. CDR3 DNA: TGTGCCAGCGGGGACAACTATGGCTACACCTTC.

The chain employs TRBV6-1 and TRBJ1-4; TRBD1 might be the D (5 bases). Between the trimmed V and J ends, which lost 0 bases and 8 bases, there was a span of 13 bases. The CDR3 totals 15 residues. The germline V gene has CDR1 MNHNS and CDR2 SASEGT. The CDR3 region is CASSEARGGVEKLFF. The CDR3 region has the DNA TGTGCCAGCAGTGAAGCGCGGGGAGGGGTCGAAAAACTGTTTTTT.

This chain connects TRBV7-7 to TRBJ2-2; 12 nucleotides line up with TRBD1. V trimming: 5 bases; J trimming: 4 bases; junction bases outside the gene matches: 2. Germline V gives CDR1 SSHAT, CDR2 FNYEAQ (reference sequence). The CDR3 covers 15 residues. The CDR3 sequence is CASSRDRGPTGELFF. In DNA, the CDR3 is TGTGCCAGCAGCCGGGACAGGGGGCCCACCGGGGAGCTGTTTTTT.

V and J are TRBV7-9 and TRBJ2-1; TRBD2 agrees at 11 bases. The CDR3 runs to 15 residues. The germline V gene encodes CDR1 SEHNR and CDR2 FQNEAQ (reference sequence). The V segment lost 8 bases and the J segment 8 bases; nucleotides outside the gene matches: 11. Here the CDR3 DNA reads TGTGCCAGCCGTAGCGGGAGGGCCCTAGGTTATGAGCAGTTCTTC. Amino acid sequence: CASRSGRALGYEQFF.

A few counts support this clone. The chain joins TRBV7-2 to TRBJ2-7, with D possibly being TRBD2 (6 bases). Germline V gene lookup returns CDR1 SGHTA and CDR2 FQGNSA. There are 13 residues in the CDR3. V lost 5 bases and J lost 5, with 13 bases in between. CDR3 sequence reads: CASSLGGIDEQYF. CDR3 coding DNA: TGTGCCAGCAGCCTTGGGGGGATTGACGAGCAGTACTTC.

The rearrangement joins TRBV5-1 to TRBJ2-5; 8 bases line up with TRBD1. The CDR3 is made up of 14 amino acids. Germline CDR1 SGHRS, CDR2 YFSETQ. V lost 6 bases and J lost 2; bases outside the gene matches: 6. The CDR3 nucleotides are TGCGCCAGCATGACAGGGGCAATTCAAGAGACCCAGTACTTC. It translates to CASMTGAIQETQYF.

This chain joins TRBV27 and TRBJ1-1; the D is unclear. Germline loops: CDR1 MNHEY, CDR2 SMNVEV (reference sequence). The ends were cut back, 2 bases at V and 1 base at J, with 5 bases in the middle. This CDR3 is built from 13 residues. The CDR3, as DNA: TGTGCCAGCAGTTTAATCAAGAACACTGAAGCTTTCTTT. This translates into CASSLIKNTEAFF.

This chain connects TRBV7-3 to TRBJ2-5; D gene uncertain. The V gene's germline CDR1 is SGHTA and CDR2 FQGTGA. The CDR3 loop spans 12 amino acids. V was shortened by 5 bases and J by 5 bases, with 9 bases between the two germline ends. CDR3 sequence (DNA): TGTGCCAGCAGCCATAATGGGGAGACCCAGTACTTC. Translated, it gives CASSHNGETQYF.